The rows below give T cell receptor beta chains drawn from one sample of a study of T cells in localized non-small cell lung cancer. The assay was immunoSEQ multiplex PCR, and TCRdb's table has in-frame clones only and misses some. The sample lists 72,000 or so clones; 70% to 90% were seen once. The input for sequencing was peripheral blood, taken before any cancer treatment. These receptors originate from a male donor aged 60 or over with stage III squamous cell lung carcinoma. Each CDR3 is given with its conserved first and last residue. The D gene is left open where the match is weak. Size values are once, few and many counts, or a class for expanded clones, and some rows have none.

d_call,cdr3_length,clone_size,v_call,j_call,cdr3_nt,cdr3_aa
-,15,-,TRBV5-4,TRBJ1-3,TGTGCCAGCAGCTTGGCCGGTTACGAAGGAAACACCATATATTTT,CASSLAGYEGNTIYF
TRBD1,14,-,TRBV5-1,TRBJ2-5,TGCGCCAGCAGCCCGGGACAGGCTGAGGAGACCCAGTACTTC,CASSPGQAEETQYF
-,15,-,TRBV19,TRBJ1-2,TGTGCCAGTAGTATGCTTCCAGGCCAAGTGGGAGGCTACACCTTC,CASSMLPGQVGGYTF
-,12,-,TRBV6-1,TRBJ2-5,TGTGCCAGCAGTGCGGAGGGGGAGACCCAGTACTTC,CASSAEGETQYF
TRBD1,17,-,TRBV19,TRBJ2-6,TGTGCCAGTAGTAGGACAGGTGTACTTACTGGGGCCAACGTCCTGACTTTC,CASSRTGVLTGANVLTF
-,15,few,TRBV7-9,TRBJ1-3,TGTGCCAGCAGCTTAACACGAGACTCTGGAAACACCATATATTTT,CASSLTRDSGNTIYF
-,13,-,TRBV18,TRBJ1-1,TGTGCCAGCTCCTCAGGACAAGACACTGAAGCTTTCTTT,CASSSGQDTEAFF
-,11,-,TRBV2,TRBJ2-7,TGTGCCAGCCAGAGGGACTACGAGCAGTACTTC,CASQRDYEQYF
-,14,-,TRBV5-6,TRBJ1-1,TGTGCCAGCAGGCCACAGACAGGGAACACTGAAGCTTTCTTT,CASRPQTGNTEAFF
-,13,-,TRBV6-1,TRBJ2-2,TGTGCCAGCAAGGGGGGGGGCTCCGGGGAGCTGTTTTTT,CASKGGGSGELFF
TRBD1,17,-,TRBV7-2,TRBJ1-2,TGTGCCAGCAGCTTAGTAGGGACAGGGGGTACTAACTATGGCTACACCTTC,CASSLVGTGGTNYGYTF
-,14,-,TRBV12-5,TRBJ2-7,TGTGCTAGTGGTTTGCTGGGGGCCGGCTACGAGCAGTACTTC,CASGLLGAGYEQYF
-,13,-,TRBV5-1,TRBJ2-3,TGCGCCAGCAGGGCTAGCCCCACAGATACGCAGTATTTT,CASRASPTDTQYF
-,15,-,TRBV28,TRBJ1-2,TGTGCCAGCAGTTTAGGCCCAGGGAGTAACTATGGCTACACCTTC,CASSLGPGSNYGYTF
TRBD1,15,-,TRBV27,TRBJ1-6,TGTGCCAGCAGTTTCGGGACAGGGGGAAATTCACCCCTCCACTTT,CASSFGTGGNSPLHF